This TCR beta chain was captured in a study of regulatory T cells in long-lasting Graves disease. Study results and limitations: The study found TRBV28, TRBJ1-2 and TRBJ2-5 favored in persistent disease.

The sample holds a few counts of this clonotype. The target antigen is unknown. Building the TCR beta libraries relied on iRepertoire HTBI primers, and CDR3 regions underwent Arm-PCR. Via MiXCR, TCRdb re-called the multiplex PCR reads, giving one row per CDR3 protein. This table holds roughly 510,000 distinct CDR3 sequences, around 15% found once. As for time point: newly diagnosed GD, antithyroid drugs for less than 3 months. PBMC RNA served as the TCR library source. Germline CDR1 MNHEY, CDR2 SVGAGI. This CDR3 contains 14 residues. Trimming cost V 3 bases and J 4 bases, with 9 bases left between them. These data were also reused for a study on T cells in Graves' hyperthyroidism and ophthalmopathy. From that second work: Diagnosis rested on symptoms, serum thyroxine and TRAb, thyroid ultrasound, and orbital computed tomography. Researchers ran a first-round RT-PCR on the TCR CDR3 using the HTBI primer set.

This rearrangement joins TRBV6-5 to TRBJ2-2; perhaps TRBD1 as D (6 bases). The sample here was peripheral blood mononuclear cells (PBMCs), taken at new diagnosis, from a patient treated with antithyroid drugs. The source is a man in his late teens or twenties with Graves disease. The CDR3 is CASSYTGSTGELFF. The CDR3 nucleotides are TGTGCCAGCAGTTATACAGGGAGCACCGGGGAGCTGTTTTTT.